This record looks at one T cell receptor (beta chain) sequence and its context. What it binds is unknown. This CDR3 is also generated by other DNA sequences in the sample. Clones were sequenced by immunoSEQ multiplex PCR, and TCRdb holds only the in-frame ones, with some missing. The table has roughly 1,500,000 clones, approximately 98.5% seen once; the top ten hold roughly 0.36%. Between the trimmed V and J ends, which lost 5 bases and 3 bases, there was a span of 11 bases. CDR3 length equals 14 residues. Germline CDR1 SEHNR, CDR2 FQNEAQ (reference sequence). This record comes from a study of shared clonotypes between healthy human individuals. Healthy HIV-negative adults without recent acute infections or vaccinations served as donors. The study's findings and limits: It was anticipated that sequencing depth would influence how many clonotypes donors shared.

The specimen sequenced was naive CD4+ T cells sorted from blood. Subset reported: CD45RA+ positively selected. The receptor comes from a man aged 25-45 years in good health. The chain recombines TRBV7-9 with TRBJ1-5, with D possibly matching TRBD1 (6 bases). CDR3 sequence (DNA): TGTGCCAGCAGCGTTACAGGGCCCAATCAGCCCCAGCATTTT. Translating gives CASSVTGPNQPQHF.